The 31 T cell receptor beta chains reported below all come from one sample, sequenced in a study of blood T cell repertoires in COVID-19. Data came from immunoSEQ multiplex PCR; TCRdb stores just in-frame clones and leaves some out. The table shows around 230,000 clones, with 81% occurring only once. Sequencing input: peripheral blood. The receptors were gathered from a woman of 80 years or more with acute or convalescent COVID-19.

V gene TRBV15 combines with J gene TRBJ2-7, with 10 bases matching TRBD2. The length of the CDR3 is 16 residues. Germline V gene sequence: CDR1 LNHNV, CDR2 YYDKDF (reference sequence). Unmatched junction bases numbered 4, after V lost 1 base and J lost 1 base. The CDR3, as DNA: TGTGCCACCAGCAGAGGGCGACTAGCGGGTTCCTACGAGCAGTACTTC. It encodes CATSRGRLAGSYEQYF.

This clone showed up just a few times. The chain is built from TRBV5-1 and TRBJ2-3, with a possible D match to TRBD1 (6 bases). Per the germline V gene, CDR1 is SGHRS and CDR2 is YFSETQ. V was trimmed by 2 bases and J by 0 bases, leaving 13 bases between them. This CDR3 is 16 amino acids long. The CDR3 DNA is TGCGCCAGCAGCTTTGATGGACAGACTAGCACAGATACGCAGTATTTT. Residues: CASSFDGQTSTDTQYF.

This clone was seen a few times. The chain has TRBV10-3 and TRBJ2-7; D possibly corresponds to TRBD1 (5 bases). Germline CDR1 and CDR2: ENHRY and SYGVKD. V was clipped by 3 bases and J by 1 base, with 10 bases between them. CDR3 length equals 14 residues. The CDR3 DNA follows: TGTGCCATCAGTGAAGGGGTGGGGTCCTACGAGCAGTACTTC. The encoded protein is CAISEGVGSYEQYF.

The chain couples TRBV2 to TRBJ2-2; TRBD2 aligns across 9 bases. The V gene end was trimmed by 6 bases and the J gene end by 5 bases; junction bases not matched to a gene: 7. This CDR3 comprises 15 residues. Per the germline V gene, CDR1 is SNHLY and CDR2 is FYNNEI. For the CDR3, the DNA is TGTGCCAGCAGGCCCCTAGCGGGATGGACCGGGGAGCTGTTTTTT. This encodes CASRPLAGWTGELFF. The full variable domain, rest sourced from reference TRBV2 and TRBJ2-2, is EPEVTQTPSHQVTQMGQEVILRCVPISNHLYFYWYRQILGQKVEFLVSFYNNEISEKSEIFDDQFSVERPDGSNFTLKIRSTKLEDSAMYFCASRPLAGWTGELFFGEGSRLTVL.

The chain joins TRBV7-6 to TRBJ2-5; 8 positions match TRBD2. Germline lookup yields CDR1 SGHVS and CDR2 FNYEAQ. The CDR3 covers 17 residues. The ends lost 4 bases at V and 5 bases at J; junction bases unmatched: 15. The DNA for the CDR3 is TGTGCCAGCAGCTCACTGGGGCTAGCGGGCCCGGTGGAGACCCAGTACTTC. Amino acids: CASSSLGLAGPVETQYF.

A remark on this clone: This may stem from a read error, because a much larger clone lies one nucleotide away. The rearrangement joins TRBV11-2 to TRBJ1-1; no clear D gene. The germline V gene encodes CDR1 SGHAT and CDR2 FQNNGV. The CDR3 has 13 amino acids. Trimming stripped 0 bases from V and 1 base from J, with 3 bases between. This CDR3 is CASSLERNTEAFF. In nucleotides, the CDR3 is TGTGCCAGCAGCTTAGAGAGGAACACTGAAGCTTTCTTT.

V gene TRBV6-1 combines with J gene TRBJ2-4; 9 bases match TRBD1. Germline trimming cut 4 bases from V and 7 bases from J; bases unmatched to any gene: 14. CDR3 size: 17 residues. Germline CDR1 MNHNS, CDR2 SASEGT. CDR3 sequence reads: CASSGRTFSGTGNIQYF. In DNA form, the CDR3 reads TGTGCCAGCAGTGGCCGGACCTTCTCCGGGACAGGGAACATTCAGTACTTC.

The V call is TRBV5-1, the J call TRBJ1-2; no reliable D call. This CDR3 region has 13 residues. With 4 bases removed from V and 2 bases from J, the gap between germline ends came to 9 bases. CDR1 SGHRS and CDR2 YFSETQ come from the germline V gene. CDR3 bases: TGCGCCAGCAGCGCCGGGGTGAACTATGGCTACACCTTC. Protein sequence: CASSAGVNYGYTF.

The rearrangement joins TRBV15 to TRBJ1-1; unclear D gene. Trimming left V 0 bases short and J 11 bases short, with 13 bases between. There are 13 residues in the CDR3. CDR1 and CDR2 from the germline V gene are LNHNV and YYDKDF (reference sequence). In DNA form, the CDR3 reads TGTGCCACCAGCAGAGATTTGGCTGGGGAGGCTTTCTTT. Residues: CATSRDLAGEAFF.

In nucleotides, the CDR3 is TGTGCCAGCAGCTTAGGTTCAGGGGGTGATCAGCCCCAGCATTTT. Translated, it gives CASSLGSGGDQPQHF. The chain couples TRBV7-9 to TRBJ1-5, with TRBD1 matching 7 bases. V shed 1 base, J shed 5 bases, and the junction held 5 bases outside the gene matches. The CDR3 is 15 amino acids. Germline CDR1 and CDR2: SEHNR and FQNEAQ (reference sequence).

The chain combines TRBV7-6 with TRBJ2-7; 10 positions match TRBD2. The CDR3 contains 16 residues. CDR1 and CDR2 from the germline V gene are SGHVS and FNYEAQ. V was pared by 3 bases and J by 0 bases, with 5 bases of the junction left unmatched. The CDR3 reads CASSFASSGSSYEQYF. CDR3 bases: TGTGCCAGCAGCTTTGCCTCTAGCGGGAGCTCCTACGAGCAGTACTTC.

The V gene is TRBV5-8, the J gene TRBJ1-5; D is uncertain. Germline V gives CDR1 SGHTS, CDR2 YDEGEE. CDR3 length: 15 amino acids. V lost 1 base and J 3 bases, leaving 11 bases between the germline ends. In nucleotides, the CDR3 is TGTGCCAGCAGCTTGAGGCAGGTCAACAATCAGCCCCAGCATTTT. Translated, it gives CASSLRQVNNQPQHF.

As concerns this clone: No conserved phenylalanine or tryptophan ends this CDR3, so it is likely a read error. The limits of the CDR3 on the DNA are not certain, so only TCRdb's listed CDR3 is given. The chain links TRBV6-2 or TRBV6-3 to TRBJ2-7; the table gives TRBD2 as D, unverified against the DNA. A total of 11 residues make up the CDR3, ends included. Germline V gives CDR1 MNHEY, CDR2 SVGEGT. CDR3 sequence reads: CASSYGREGQI.

The chain has TRBV7-3 and TRBJ2-5, with a weak D call TRBD2 (7 bases). This CDR3 region has 13 residues. Looked up from germline, CDR1 is SGHTA and CDR2 is FQGTGA. The germline V and J ends were trimmed by 5 bases and 7 bases, with 14 bases remaining between them. The CDR3 reads CASSDSRGGTQYF. For the CDR3, the DNA is TGTGCCAGCAGCGACTCGAGGGGGGGGACCCAGTACTTC.

The chain couples TRBV15 to TRBJ1-2; tentatively, D is TRBD1 (5 bases). The CDR3 extends over 15 amino acids. The germline V gene has CDR1 LNHNV and CDR2 YYDKDF (reference sequence). Trimming pared 0 bases from V and 2 bases from J, leaving 10 bases between. CDR3 protein: CATSRDRTGNYGYTF. DNA of the CDR3: TGTGCCACCAGCAGAGATAGAACAGGAAACTATGGCTACACCTTC.

This clone has only one observation. The DNA for the CDR3 is TGTGCCAGCACCTGGGGAGAAGGATTGTCTGGAAACACCATATATTTT. Protein sequence: CASTWGEGLSGNTIYF. J is TRBJ1-3 and V is TRBV5-8; D is unresolved. The CDR3 is 16 amino acids. CDR1 SGHTS and CDR2 YDEGEE come from the germline V gene. Trimming cost V 6 bases and J 1 base, with 17 bases left between them.

The rearrangement joins TRBV27 to TRBJ1-6; D unclear. Germline loops: CDR1 MNHEY, CDR2 SMNVEV (reference sequence). Trimming left V 2 bases short and J 6 bases short, with 11 bases between. The CDR3 has 15 amino acids. The CDR3, as DNA: TGTGCCAGCAGTTTAGAGGGCAGAATTAATTCACCCCTCCACTTT. This gives the protein CASSLEGRINSPLHF.

This chain joins TRBV28 and TRBJ1-5, with 9 bases identical to TRBD1. V lost 5 bases and J lost 6; bases outside the gene matches: 5. Per germline, CDR1 MDHEN and CDR2 SYDVKM. The CDR3 length is 14 residues. CDR3 loop: CASSLGTGIQPQHF. DNA of the CDR3: TGTGCCAGCAGTCTTGGGACAGGGATTCAGCCCCAGCATTTT.

This chain links TRBV2 with TRBJ2-3, with 8 bases that match TRBD2. Trimming at V came to 8 bases and at J to 6 bases, leaving 10 bases not matched to a gene. The germline V gene encodes CDR1 SNHLY and CDR2 FYNNEI. The CDR3 sequence is 14 residues long. The CDR3 bases are TGTGCCAGCCTGAGGGGCGGGAGGTGGGATACGCAGTATTTT. Translated, it gives CASLRGGRWDTQYF.

The rearrangement links TRBV28 to TRBJ2-7, with 9 nucleotides matching TRBD2. The length of the CDR3 is 15 residues. Unmatched junction bases numbered 6, after V lost 4 bases and J lost 2 bases. Germline lookup yields CDR1 MDHEN and CDR2 SYDVKM. The CDR3 here is CASSSLTSGTYEQYF. The DNA for the CDR3 is TGTGCCAGCAGTTCCCTGACTAGCGGCACCTACGAGCAGTACTTC.

The V call is TRBV7-9, the J call TRBJ2-7; perhaps TRBD1 as D (6 bases). The CDR3 contains 13 residues. Germline lookup yields CDR1 SEHNR and CDR2 FQNEAQ (reference sequence). Trimming left V 2 bases short and J 7 bases short, with 12 bases between. The CDR3 sequence is CASSLTDTGEQYF. The CDR3 DNA follows: TGTGCCAGCAGCTTAACAGACACAGGGGAGCAGTACTTC.

The table lists this clone with a few counts. The chain carries TRBV12-5 and TRBJ1-1; D unresolved. Trimming took 5 bases from V and 7 from J, leaving 11 bases between them. CDR3 length: 12 amino acids. The germline V gene has CDR1 LGHNT and CDR2 FRNRAP. The CDR3 loop reads CASGEGRNEAFF. DNA for the CDR3: TGTGCTAGTGGTGAAGGGAGAAATGAAGCTTTCTTT.

This clone was seen a single time. This chain joins TRBV3-1 (or the pseudogene TRBV3-2) and TRBJ1-2; D perhaps matches TRBD1 (5 bases). This CDR3 is built from 13 residues. The germline V gene encodes CDR1 LGHDT and CDR2 YNNKEL (reference sequence). V lost 4 bases, J lost 3 bases, and 9 bases lay in between. Written as DNA, the CDR3 is TGTGCCAGCAGCCGAGCCAGGGACTATGGCTACACCTTC. Translation: CASSRARDYGYTF.

The chain has TRBV6-5 and TRBJ1-1, with D tentatively TRBD1 (5 bases). V lost 2 bases and J lost 2, with 9 bases in between. CDR1 is MNHEY and CDR2 is SVGAGI in the germline V gene. This CDR3 region has 14 residues. In DNA form, the CDR3 reads TGTGCCAGCAGTTACGGGGCCCGTAACACTGAAGCTTTCTTT. Translating it yields CASSYGARNTEAFF.

This clone has ten or more counts. V usage is TRBV24-1 and J usage is TRBJ1-6, with D hard to call. V was clipped by 5 bases and J by 7 bases, with 20 bases between them. Germline V gene data show CDR1 as KGHDR and CDR2 as SFDVKD. The CDR3 has 17 residues. The CDR3 region is CATSGSELGSGNSPLHF. CDR3 bases: TGTGCCACCAGTGGTTCAGAGTTAGGGAGCGGAAATTCACCCCTCCACTTT.

This chain links TRBV7-2 with TRBJ2-1; D remains unclear. There are 18 residues in the CDR3. V lost 1 base and J lost 4, with 20 bases in between. CDR1 is SGHTA and CDR2 is FQGNSA in the germline V gene. The CDR3 sequence: CASSLVLSVPKPYNEQFF. As DNA, the CDR3 is TGTGCCAGCAGCTTAGTTTTGTCTGTACCCAAGCCGTACAATGAGCAGTTCTTC.

This sequence joins TRBV7-6 and TRBJ1-6, with D perhaps TRBD1 (6 bases). Trimming took 4 bases from V and 4 from J, leaving 17 bases between them. Looked up from germline, CDR1 is SGHVS and CDR2 is FNYEAQ. This CDR3 has 17 amino acids. CDR3 sequence (DNA): TGTGCCAGCAGCTCAGGTGTGGGGGCGCCGTATAATTCACCCCTCCACTTT. This gives the protein CASSSGVGAPYNSPLHF.

The J gene is TRBJ1-2, the V gene TRBV7-8; a possible D gene is TRBD1 (5 bases). The CDR3 contains 13 residues. With 5 bases removed from V and 8 bases from J, the gap between germline ends came to 15 bases. The germline V gene has CDR1 SGHVS and CDR2 FQNEAQ. The CDR3 DNA sequence: TGTGCCAGCAGCACCGACAGCGCCCGAGGCTACACCTTC. Translated: CASSTDSARGYTF. Variable domain in full (rest from reference TRBV7-8 and TRBJ1-2): GAGVSQSPRYKVAKRGQDVALRCDPISGHVSLFWYQQALGQGPEFLTYFQNEAQLDKSGLPSDRFFAERPEGSVSTLKIQRTQQEDSAVYLCASSTDSARGYTFGSGTRLTVV.

The V and J genes are TRBV4-2 and TRBJ2-1, with D maybe TRBD2 (6 bases). Germline-derived CDR1 and CDR2 are LGHNA and YNFKEQ. The length of the CDR3 is 16 residues. V was cut by 0 bases and J by 6 bases, with 15 bases left in between. The CDR3 is CASSQDPAGPSNEQFF. As DNA, the CDR3 is TGTGCCAGCAGCCAAGATCCCGCGGGGCCCAGCAATGAGCAGTTCTTC.

This chain connects TRBV6-1 to TRBJ2-1; 7 bases align to TRBD1. CDR3 length equals 16 residues. The V segment lost 2 bases and the J segment 9 bases; nucleotides outside the gene matches: 13. Germline CDR1 is MNHNS and CDR2 is SASEGT. The CDR3 loop reads CASSEILGRGIGEQFF. The CDR3 DNA reads as TGTGCCAGCAGTGAAATTTTGGGCAGGGGGATCGGTGAGCAGTTCTTC.

The chain is built from TRBV7-3 and TRBJ2-1, with 10 bases matching TRBD2. V was clipped by 5 bases and J by 5 bases; unmatched bases: 6. This CDR3 comprises 15 residues. Per germline, CDR1 SGHTA and CDR2 FQGTGA. The CDR3: CASSPTSGYDNEQFF. The CDR3 nucleotides read TGTGCCAGCAGCCCGACTAGCGGGTATGACAATGAGCAGTTCTTC.